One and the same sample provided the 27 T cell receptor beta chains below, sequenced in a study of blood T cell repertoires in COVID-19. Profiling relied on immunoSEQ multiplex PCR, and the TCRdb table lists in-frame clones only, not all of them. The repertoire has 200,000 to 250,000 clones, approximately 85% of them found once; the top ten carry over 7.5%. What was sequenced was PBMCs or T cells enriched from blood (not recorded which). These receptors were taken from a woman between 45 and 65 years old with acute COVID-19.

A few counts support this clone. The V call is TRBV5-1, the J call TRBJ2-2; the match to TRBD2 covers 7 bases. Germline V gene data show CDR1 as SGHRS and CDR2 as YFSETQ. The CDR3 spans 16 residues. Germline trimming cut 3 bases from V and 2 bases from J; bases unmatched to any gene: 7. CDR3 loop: CASSSVTGGNTGELFF. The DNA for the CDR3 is TGCGCCAGCAGCTCGGTTACGGGGGGTAACACCGGGGAGCTGTTTTTT.

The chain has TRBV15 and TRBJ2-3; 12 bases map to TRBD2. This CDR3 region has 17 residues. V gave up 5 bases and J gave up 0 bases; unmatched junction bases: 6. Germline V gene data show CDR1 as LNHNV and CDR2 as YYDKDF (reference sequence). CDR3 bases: TGTGCCACCAGCCCCCGGACTAGCGGGGTGAGCACAGATACGCAGTATTTT. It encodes CATSPRTSGVSTDTQYF.

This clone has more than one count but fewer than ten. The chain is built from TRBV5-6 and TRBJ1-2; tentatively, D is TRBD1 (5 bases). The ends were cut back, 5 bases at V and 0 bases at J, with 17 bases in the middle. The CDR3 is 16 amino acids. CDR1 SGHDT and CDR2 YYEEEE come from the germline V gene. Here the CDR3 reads CASSLPGDRANYGYTF. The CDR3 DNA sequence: TGTGCCAGCAGTTTACCGGGGGACCGAGCTAACTATGGCTACACCTTC.

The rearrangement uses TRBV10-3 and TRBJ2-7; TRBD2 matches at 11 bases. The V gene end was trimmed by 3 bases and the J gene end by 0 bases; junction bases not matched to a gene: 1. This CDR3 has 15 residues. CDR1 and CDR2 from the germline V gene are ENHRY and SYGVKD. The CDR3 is CAISEGTSGSYEQYF. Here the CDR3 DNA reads TGTGCCATCAGTGAAGGGACTAGCGGCTCCTACGAGCAGTACTTC.

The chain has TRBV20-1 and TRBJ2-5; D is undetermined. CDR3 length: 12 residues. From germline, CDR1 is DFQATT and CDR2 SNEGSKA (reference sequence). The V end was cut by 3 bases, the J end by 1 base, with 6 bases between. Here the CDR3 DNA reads TGCAGTGCTAGTCCCAGCCAAGAGACCCAGTACTTC. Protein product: CSASPSQETQYF.

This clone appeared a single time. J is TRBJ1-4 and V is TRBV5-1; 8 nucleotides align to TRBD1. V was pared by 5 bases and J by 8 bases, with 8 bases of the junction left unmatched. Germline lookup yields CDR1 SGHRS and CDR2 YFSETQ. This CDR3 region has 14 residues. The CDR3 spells CASRETGAEEKLFF. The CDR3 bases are TGCGCCAGCAGGGAGACAGGGGCGGAGGAAAAACTGTTTTTT.

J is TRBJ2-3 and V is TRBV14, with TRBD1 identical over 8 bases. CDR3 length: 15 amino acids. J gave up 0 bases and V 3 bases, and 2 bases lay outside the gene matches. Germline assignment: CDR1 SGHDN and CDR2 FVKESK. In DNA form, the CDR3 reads TGTGCCAGCAGCCATACAGGGGGGAGCACAGATACGCAGTATTTT. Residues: CASSHTGGSTDTQYF.

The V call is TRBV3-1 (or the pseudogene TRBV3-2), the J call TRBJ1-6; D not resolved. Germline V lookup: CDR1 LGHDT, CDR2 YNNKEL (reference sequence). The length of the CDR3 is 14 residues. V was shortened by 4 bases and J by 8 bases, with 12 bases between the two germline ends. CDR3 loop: CASSLAREYSPLHF. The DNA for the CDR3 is TGTGCCAGCAGCCTGGCCCGTGAATATTCACCCCTCCACTTT.

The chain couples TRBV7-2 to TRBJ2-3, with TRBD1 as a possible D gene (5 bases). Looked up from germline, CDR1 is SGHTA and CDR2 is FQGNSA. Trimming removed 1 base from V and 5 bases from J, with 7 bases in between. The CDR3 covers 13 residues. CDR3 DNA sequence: TGTGCCAGCAGCTTAGAGGGGTTAGATACGCAGTATTTT. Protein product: CASSLEGLDTQYF.

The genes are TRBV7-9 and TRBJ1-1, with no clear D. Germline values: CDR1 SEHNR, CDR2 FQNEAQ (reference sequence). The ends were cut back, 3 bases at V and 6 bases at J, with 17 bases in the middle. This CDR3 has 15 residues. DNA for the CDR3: TGTGCCAGCAGCTTCGCCCTCCACGCGGCCGCTGAAGCTTTCTTT. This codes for CASSFALHAAAEAFF.

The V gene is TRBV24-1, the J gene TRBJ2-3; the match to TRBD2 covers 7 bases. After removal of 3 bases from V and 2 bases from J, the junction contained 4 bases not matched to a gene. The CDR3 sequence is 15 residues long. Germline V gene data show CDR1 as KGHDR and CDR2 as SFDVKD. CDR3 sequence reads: CATSDERGDTDTQYF. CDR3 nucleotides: TGTGCCACCAGTGATGAACGGGGGGACACAGATACGCAGTATTTT.

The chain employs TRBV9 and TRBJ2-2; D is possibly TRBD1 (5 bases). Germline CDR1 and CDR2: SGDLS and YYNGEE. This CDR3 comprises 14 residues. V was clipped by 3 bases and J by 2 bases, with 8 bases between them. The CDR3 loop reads CASSGQINTGELFF. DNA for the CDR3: TGTGCCAGCAGCGGACAGATTAACACCGGGGAGCTGTTTTTT.

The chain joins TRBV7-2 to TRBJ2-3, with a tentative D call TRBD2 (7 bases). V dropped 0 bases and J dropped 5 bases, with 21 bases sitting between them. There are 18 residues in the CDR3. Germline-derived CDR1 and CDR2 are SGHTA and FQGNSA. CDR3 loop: CASSLAPGGSTGGDTQYF. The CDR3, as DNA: TGTGCCAGCAGCTTAGCGCCCGGGGGCTCCACGGGAGGAGATACGCAGTATTTT. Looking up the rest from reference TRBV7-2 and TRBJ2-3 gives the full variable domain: GAGVSQSPSNKVTEKGKDVELRCDPISGHTALYWYRQSLGQGLEFLIYFQGNSAPDKSGLPSDRFSAERTGGSVSTLTIQRTQQEDSAVYLCASSLAPGGSTGGDTQYFGPGTRLTVL.

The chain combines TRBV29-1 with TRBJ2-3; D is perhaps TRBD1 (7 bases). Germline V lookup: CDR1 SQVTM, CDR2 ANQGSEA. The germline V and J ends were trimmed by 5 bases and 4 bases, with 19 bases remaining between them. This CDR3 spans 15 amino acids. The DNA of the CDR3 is TGCAGCGTTCGGGAGACAGGGAGTAGGTCAGATACGCAGTATTTT. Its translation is CSVRETGSRSDTQYF.

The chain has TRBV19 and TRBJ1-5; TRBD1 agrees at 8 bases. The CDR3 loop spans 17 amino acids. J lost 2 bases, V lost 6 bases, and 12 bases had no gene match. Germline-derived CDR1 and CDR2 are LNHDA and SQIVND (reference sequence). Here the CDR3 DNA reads TGTGCCAGTAGCATCCCATGGACAGGGACGGGCAATCAGCCCCAGCATTTT. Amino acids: CASSIPWTGTGNQPQHF.

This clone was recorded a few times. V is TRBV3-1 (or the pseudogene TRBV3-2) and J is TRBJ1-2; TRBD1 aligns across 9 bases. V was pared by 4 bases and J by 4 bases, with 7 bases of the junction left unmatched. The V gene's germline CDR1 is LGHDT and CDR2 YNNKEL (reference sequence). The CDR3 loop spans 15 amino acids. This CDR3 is CASSPTGTGSYGYTF. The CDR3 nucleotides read TGTGCCAGCAGCCCCACCGGGACAGGGTCCTATGGCTACACCTTC.

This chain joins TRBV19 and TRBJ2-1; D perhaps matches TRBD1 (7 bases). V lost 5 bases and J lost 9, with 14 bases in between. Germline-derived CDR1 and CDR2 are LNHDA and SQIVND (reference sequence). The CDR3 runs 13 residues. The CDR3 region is CASSAQGEAEQFF. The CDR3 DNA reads TGTGCCAGTAGTGCCCAGGGGGAGGCTGAGCAGTTCTTC.

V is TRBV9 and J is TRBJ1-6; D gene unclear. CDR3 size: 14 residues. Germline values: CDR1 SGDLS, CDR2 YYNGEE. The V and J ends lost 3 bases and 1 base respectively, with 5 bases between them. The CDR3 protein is CASSAVSYNSPLHF. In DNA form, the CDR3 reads TGTGCCAGCAGCGCAGTATCCTATAATTCACCCCTCCACTTT.

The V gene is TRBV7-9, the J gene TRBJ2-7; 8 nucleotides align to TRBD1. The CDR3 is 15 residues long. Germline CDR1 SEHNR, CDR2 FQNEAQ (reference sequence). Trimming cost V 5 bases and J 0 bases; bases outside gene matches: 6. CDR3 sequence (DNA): TGTGCCAGCAGCATTGGACAGGGACTCTCCTACGAGCAGTACTTC. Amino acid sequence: CASSIGQGLSYEQYF.

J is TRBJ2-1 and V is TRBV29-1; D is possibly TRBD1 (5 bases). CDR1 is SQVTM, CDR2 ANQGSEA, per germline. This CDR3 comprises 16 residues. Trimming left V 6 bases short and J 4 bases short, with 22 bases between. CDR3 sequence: CSVLDGGAMGYNEQFF. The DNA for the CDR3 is TGCAGCGTGCTCGATGGTGGGGCTATGGGGTACAATGAGCAGTTCTTC.

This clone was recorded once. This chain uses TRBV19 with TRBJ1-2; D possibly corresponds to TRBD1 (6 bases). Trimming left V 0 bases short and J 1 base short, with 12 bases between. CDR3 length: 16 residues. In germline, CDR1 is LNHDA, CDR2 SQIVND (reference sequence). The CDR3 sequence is CASSIEGSGHNYGYTF. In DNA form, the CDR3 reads TGTGCCAGTAGTATAGAGGGGTCGGGACATAACTATGGCTACACCTTC.

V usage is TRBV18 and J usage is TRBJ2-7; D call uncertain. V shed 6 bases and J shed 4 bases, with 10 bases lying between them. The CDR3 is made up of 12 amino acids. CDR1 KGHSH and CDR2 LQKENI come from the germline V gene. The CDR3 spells CASSYERYEQYF. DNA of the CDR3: TGTGCCAGCTCTTACGAGAGATACGAGCAGTACTTC.

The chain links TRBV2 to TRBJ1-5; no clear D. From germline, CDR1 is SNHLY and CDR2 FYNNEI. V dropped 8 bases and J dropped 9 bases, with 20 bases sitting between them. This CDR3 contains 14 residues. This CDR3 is CASSRGSGTGPQHF. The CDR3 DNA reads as TGTGCCAGCTCCCGAGGCAGCGGAACGGGGCCCCAGCATTTT.

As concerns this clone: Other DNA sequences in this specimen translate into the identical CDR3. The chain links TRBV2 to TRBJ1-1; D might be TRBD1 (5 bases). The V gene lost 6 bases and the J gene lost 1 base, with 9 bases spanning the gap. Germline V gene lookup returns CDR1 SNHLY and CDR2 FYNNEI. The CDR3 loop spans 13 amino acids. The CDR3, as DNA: TGTGCCAGCAGGGGCGACAGGAACACTGAAGCTTTCTTT. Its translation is CASRGDRNTEAFF.

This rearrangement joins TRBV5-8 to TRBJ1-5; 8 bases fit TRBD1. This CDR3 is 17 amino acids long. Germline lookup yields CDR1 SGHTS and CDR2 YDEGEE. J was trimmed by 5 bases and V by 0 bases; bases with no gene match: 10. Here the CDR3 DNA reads TGTGCCAGCAGCTTGGGGCAGGGGGCGAATCCCTATCAGCCCCAGCATTTT. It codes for CASSLGQGANPYQPQHF.

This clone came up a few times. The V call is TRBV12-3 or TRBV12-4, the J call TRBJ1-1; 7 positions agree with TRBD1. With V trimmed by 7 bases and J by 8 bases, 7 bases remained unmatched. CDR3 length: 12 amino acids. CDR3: CASKFGTAEAFF. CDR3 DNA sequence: TGTGCCAGCAAATTCGGGACAGCAGAAGCTTTCTTT.

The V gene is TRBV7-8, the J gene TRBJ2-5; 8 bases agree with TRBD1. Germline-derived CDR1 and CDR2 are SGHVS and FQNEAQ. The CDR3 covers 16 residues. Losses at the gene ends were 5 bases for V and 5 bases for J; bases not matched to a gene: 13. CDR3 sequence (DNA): TGTGCCAGCAGCCCCCAAAGGGCAGGGGGCGCGGAGACCCAGTACTTC. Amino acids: CASSPQRAGGAETQYF.